The rows below give T cell receptor beta chains drawn from one sample of a study of T-cell reconstitution after alpha-beta-depleted transplantation in children. From the PCR reads, TCRdb called clonotypes with MiXCR, one entry per CDR3 protein. The sample has a few hundred thousand distinct CDR3 sequences, around 9.6% seen once. The material sequenced was PBMCs from the stem cell graft donor, taken from the stem cell graft. Receptor source: a human donor who donated a stem cell graft to a child with SCID. The CDR3 runs from the conserved cysteine through the conserved F or W. Each record gives: J gene, D gene, V gene, clone size, CDR3 DNA, CDR3 protein. D genes are given only for firm matches. Only some rows state a clone size, as once, few, many or a class for expanded clones.

j_gene: TRBJ2-7; d_gene: -; v_gene: TRBV12-3/TRBV12-4; abundance: -; CDR3nt: TGTGCCAGCAGCAAATGGGTACAGGGAGACTACGAGCAGTACTTC; CDR3aa: CASSKWVQGDYEQYF
j_gene: TRBJ2-6; d_gene: -; v_gene: TRBV5-1; abundance: -; CDR3nt: TGCGCCAGCAGCCCGAGGCGGGGCTTCGAAGCTTCTGTAGGGGCCAACGTCCTGACTTTC; CDR3aa: CASSPRRGFEASVGANVLTF
j_gene: TRBJ2-1; d_gene: TRBD2; v_gene: TRBV20-1; abundance: -; CDR3nt: TGCAGTCCCTATCGGACTAGTCCGTCCTACAATGAGCAGTTCTTC; CDR3aa: CSPYRTSPSYNEQFF
j_gene: TRBJ1-2; d_gene: -; v_gene: TRBV6-5; abundance: many; CDR3nt: TGTGCCAGCAGGCAGGGTGGCTATGGCTACACCTTC; CDR3aa: CASRQGGYGYTF
j_gene: TRBJ1-2; d_gene: TRBD1; v_gene: TRBV29-1; abundance: few; CDR3nt: TGCAGCGTTGAACAGGGGGGTATCTATGGCTACACCTTC; CDR3aa: CSVEQGGIYGYTF
j_gene: TRBJ1-3; d_gene: -; v_gene: TRBV9; abundance: many; CDR3nt: TGTGCCAGCAGCGTAGATGGGGGCGCCGGAAACACCATATATTTT; CDR3aa: CASSVDGGAGNTIYF
j_gene: TRBJ1-5; d_gene: -; v_gene: TRBV27; abundance: few; CDR3nt: TGTGCCAGCAGTTTATCATCCAGGGCCTTGGGTCAGCCCCAGCATTTT; CDR3aa: CASSLSSRALGQPQHF
j_gene: TRBJ1-1; d_gene: -; v_gene: TRBV12-3/TRBV12-4; abundance: few; CDR3nt: TGTGCCAGCAGTTTAAGTTCAGGGGATGTCACGTCGGACACTGAAGCTTTCTTT; CDR3aa: CASSLSSGDVTSDTEAFF
j_gene: TRBJ2-5; d_gene: -; v_gene: TRBV29-1; abundance: many; CDR3nt: TGCAGCGTTGACAGTTTGCAAGAGACCCAGTACTTC; CDR3aa: CSVDSLQETQYF
j_gene: TRBJ2-1; d_gene: TRBD1; v_gene: TRBV5-1; abundance: few; CDR3nt: TGCGCCAGCAGCCCGCCAACCGGGACAGGGAGGATCAATGAGCAGTTCTTC; CDR3aa: CASSPPTGTGRINEQFF
j_gene: TRBJ1-6; d_gene: -; v_gene: TRBV7-9; abundance: -; CDR3nt: TGTGCCAGCAGCTTAGGAGGGGCACCCCTCCACTTT; CDR3aa: CASSLGGAPLHF
j_gene: TRBJ2-3; d_gene: TRBD1; v_gene: TRBV11-2; abundance: few; CDR3nt: TGTGCCAGCACCTCGGACAGGGGGAGAGATACGCAGTATTTT; CDR3aa: CASTSDRGRDTQYF
j_gene: TRBJ2-7; d_gene: TRBD1; v_gene: TRBV29-1; abundance: many; CDR3nt: TGCAGCGTTGAAGATCGAGCCCAGGGGGACGAGCAGTACTTC; CDR3aa: CSVEDRAQGDEQYF
j_gene: TRBJ2-2; d_gene: -; v_gene: TRBV7-3; abundance: few; CDR3nt: TGTGCCAGCAGCTTAGGGACACCAAACGGGGAGCTGTTTTTT; CDR3aa: CASSLGTPNGELFF
j_gene: TRBJ1-5; d_gene: TRBD1; v_gene: TRBV5-1; abundance: few; CDR3nt: TGCGCCAGCAGCTTGGGGACAGGGGAAGAACAGCCCCAGCATTTT; CDR3aa: CASSLGTGEEQPQHF
j_gene: TRBJ2-7; d_gene: TRBD1; v_gene: TRBV2; abundance: -; CDR3nt: TGTGCCAGCAGCCTCTTGGGACAGTCCTACGAGCAGTACTTC; CDR3aa: CASSLLGQSYEQYF